This record concerns one T cell receptor beta chain sequence. What it recognizes is unknown. These data are taken from a study of cytomegalovirus exposure and HLA in healthy donors. J was trimmed by 2 bases and V by 4 bases; bases with no gene match: 12. Germline loops: CDR1 SGHRS, CDR2 YFSETQ. This CDR3 region has 17 residues. Those who donated were healthy bone marrow donors. At collection, donors were nominally healthy, but unrecorded immune exposures were probable. Notes on the study in general: Productive rates of about 87% or about 30% were seen for most TCR beta V segments in an earlier analysis.

Use of 60 Vbeta and 13 Jbeta primers characterized the PCR. Original analysis: Around 80 million unique TCR beta chains, roughly 11 million of them shared, were counted by a later analysis. Sequencing was performed with immunoSEQ multiplex PCR; in TCRdb, only in-frame clones are kept and a portion is missing. D and trimming come from the DNA, and the V and J calls and clone size come from that table. Of almost 200,000 clones listed, roughly 85% are singletons. The receptor's source is a woman aged 45-65 years in good health and CMV-seronegative. The chain uses TRBV5-1 and TRBJ2-1; 7 bases fit TRBD1. The sample was PBMCs. CDR3 nucleotide sequence: TGCGCCAGCAGCCAAAGACAGGGTGGGAGACCCTACAATGAGCAGTTCTTC. Protein sequence: CASSQRQGGRPYNEQFF.